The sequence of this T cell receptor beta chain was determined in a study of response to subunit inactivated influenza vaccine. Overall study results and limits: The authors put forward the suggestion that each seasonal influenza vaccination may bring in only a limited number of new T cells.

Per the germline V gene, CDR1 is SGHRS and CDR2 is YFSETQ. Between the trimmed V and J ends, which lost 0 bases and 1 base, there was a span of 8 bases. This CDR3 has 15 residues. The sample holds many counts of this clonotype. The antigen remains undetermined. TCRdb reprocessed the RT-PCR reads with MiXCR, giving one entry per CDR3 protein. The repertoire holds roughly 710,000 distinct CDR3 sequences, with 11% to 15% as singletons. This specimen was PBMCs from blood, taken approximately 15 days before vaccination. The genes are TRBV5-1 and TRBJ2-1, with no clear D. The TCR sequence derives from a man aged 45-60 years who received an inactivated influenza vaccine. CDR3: CASSLVRSSYNEQFF. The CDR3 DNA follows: TGCGCCAGCAGCTTGGTTCGCAGTTCCTACAATGAGCAGTTCTTC.